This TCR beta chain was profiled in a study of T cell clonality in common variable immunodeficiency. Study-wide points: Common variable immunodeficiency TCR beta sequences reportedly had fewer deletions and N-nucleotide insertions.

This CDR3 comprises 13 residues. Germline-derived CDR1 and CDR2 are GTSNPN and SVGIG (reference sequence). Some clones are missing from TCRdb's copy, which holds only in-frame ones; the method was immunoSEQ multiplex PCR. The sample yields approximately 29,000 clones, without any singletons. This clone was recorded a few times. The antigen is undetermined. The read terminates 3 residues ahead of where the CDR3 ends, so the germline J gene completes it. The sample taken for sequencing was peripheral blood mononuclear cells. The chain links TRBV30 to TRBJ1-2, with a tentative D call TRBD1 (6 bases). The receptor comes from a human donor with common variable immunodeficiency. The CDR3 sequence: CAWSATGFDSYTF. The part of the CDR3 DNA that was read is TGTGCCTGGAGTGCGACAGGATTCGATAGC.